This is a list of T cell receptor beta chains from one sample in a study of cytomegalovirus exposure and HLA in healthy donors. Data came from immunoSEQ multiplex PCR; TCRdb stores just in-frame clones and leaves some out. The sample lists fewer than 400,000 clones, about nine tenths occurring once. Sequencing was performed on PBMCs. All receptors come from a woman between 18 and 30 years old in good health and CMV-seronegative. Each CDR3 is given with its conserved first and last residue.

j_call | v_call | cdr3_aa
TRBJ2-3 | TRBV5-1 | CASRPSEADTQYF
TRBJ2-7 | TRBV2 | CASNPDRFSYEQYF
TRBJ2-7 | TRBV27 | CASSAQGYEQYF
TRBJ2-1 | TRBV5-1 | CASSSPSTGLAGEQFF
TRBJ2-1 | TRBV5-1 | CASSGTYNEQFF
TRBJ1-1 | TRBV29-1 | CSVSENVNTEAFF
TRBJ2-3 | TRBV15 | CATSVAQDYTDTQYF
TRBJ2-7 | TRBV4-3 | CASSQGPTGGPYEQYF
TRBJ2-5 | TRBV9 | CASATGWGGETQYF
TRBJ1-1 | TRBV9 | CASSGYRDTEAFF
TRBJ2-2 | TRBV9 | CASSVASGSSTGELFF
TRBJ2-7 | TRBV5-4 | CASSFPDRPYEQYF
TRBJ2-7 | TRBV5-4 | CASSLDSSDYEQYF
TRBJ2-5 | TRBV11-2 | CASSTWSTGSGIKETQYF
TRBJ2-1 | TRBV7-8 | CASSIDRDNEQFF
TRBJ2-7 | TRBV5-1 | CASSLKVLAERSSYEQYF
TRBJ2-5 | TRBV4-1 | CASSHSQSTWETQYF
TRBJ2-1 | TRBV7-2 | CASSRGTSGSYNEQFF
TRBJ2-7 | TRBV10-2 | CASRPGPGGSYEQYF
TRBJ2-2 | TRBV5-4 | CASSPQGAHTGELFF
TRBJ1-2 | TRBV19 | CASSRGLSYGYTF
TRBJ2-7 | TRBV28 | CASSFYLDSYPMNSYEQYF
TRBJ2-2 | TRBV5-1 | CASTGLADITGELFF
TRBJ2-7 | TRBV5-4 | CASSPTSGRRAEQYF
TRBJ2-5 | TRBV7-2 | CASSSPGGVGTQYF
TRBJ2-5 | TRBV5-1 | CASSLGREGTQYF
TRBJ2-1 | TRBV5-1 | CASSSTGGPYNEQFF
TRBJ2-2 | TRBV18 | CASSDTGPGELFF
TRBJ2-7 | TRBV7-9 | CASSLGVSYEQYF
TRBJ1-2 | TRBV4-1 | CASSPTGGNYGYTF
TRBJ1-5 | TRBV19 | CASSTFQGNQPQHF
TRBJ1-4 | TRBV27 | CASTSLRDTPELFF
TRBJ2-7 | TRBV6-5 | CASSYSRTGDSYEQYF
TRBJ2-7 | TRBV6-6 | CASSPRTSGNYEQYF
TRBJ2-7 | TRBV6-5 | CASTLAGVGEQYF
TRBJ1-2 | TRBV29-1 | CSAVTGLYGYTF
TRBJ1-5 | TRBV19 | CASSMGTGSSSNQPQHF
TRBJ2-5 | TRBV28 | CASRREGETQYF
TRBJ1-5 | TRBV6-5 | CASSMRQGVSQPQHF